Sequencing of this T cell receptor beta chain was carried out in a study of shared clonotypes between healthy human individuals. With 4 bases removed from V and 5 bases from J, the gap between germline ends came to 14 bases. The germline CDR1 and CDR2 sequences are SNHLY and FYNNEI. This CDR3 spans 14 amino acids. This clone was seen a single time. Once extracted for a subset, genomic DNA was divided evenly among several immunoSEQ plates. Sequencing was performed on unsorted PBMC DNA using ten immunoSEQ deep assay plates. Assay used: immunoSEQ multiplex PCR; TCRdb lists only in-frame clones, some missing. The table shows 450,000 to 500,000 clones, with roughly 85% occurring only once.

The chain couples TRBV2 to TRBJ2-5; a weak D match, TRBD1 (5 bases). The receptor was derived from a middle-aged woman in good health. Some clones in this sample may be carry-over from other donors' samples. The sample comprised PBMCs. The CDR3 coding sequence is TGTGCCAGCAGTGTGGGCAGGGAATGGGAGACCCAGTACTTC. Translating it yields CASSVGREWETQYF.